This is a list of T cell receptor beta chains from one sample in a study of T cells in Graves' hyperthyroidism and ophthalmopathy. TCRdb re-analysed the multiplex PCR reads in MiXCR, keeping a single row per CDR3 protein. Of about 200,000 distinct CDR3 sequences listed, about a sixth were seen once; the top ten hold 53%. Material for sequencing was blood. The receptors come from a woman aged 45-59 years with Graves' hyperthyroidism. Both conserved end residues are part of each CDR3. D genes are given only for firm matches. The size of a clone is reported for some rows only, either as once, few or many, or as a class for expanded clones.

TRBV11-2,.,many,TRBJ2-5,CASSLVAAKETQYF,TGTGCCAGCAGCTTAGTTGCTGCGAAAGAGACCCAGTACTTC
TRBV11-2,.,.,TRBJ2-7,CASSSTWGSEQYF,TGTGCCAGCAGCTCCACCTGGGGGTCCGAGCAGTACTTC
TRBV7-9,.,many,TRBJ2-1,CASSLAGVYGYNEQFF,TGTGCCAGCAGCTTAGCGGGAGTTTATGGGTACAATGAGCAGTTCTTC
TRBV28,TRBD1,many,TRBJ2-3,CASSTGGSTDTQYF,TGTGCCAGCAGTACAGGGGGAAGCACAGATACGCAGTATTTT
TRBV3-1,TRBD1,many,TRBJ1-3,CASSQVTGLLSGNTIYF,TGTGCCAGCAGCCAAGTGACAGGGCTCCTGTCTGGAAACACCATATATTTT
TRBV20-1,.,few,TRBJ1-6,CSASKQARFSPLHF,TGCAGTGCTAGTAAACAGGCCAGGTTCTCACCCCTCCACTTT
TRBV5-8,.,few,TRBJ1-4,CASSLGPGRAEKLFF,TGTGCCAGCAGCTTGGGTCCTGGCAGGGCCGAAAAACTGTTTTTT
TRBV28,.,few,TRBJ2-2,CASSFSRTGELFF,TGTGCCAGCAGTTTTTCCCGCACCGGGGAGCTGTTTTTT
TRBV29-1,.,.,TRBJ1-3,CSVRDINGNTIYF,TGCAGCGTGAGGGACATCAATGGAAACACCATATATTTT
TRBV9,TRBD2,few,TRBJ2-1,CASSAVAGGLYNEQFF,TGTGCCAGCAGCGCCGTAGCGGGAGGGCTGTACAATGAGCAGTTCTTC
TRBV11-1,.,.,TRBJ2-7,CASSRPGTLNYEQYF,TGTGCCAGCAGCCGACCCGGGACACTCAATTACGAGCAGTACTTC
TRBV6-1,TRBD1,many,TRBJ1-5,CASSERDRGDFNQPQHF,TGTGCCAGCAGTGAACGGGACAGGGGGGATTTCAATCAGCCCCAGCATTTT
TRBV7-7,.,.,TRBJ2-2,CASSSRENTGELFF,TGTGCTAGCAGCTCCAGAGAAAACACCGGGGAGCTGTTTTTT
TRBV3-1,.,many,TRBJ2-5,CASSPSGQRQETQYF,TGTGCCAGCAGTCCGTCCGGACAGAGGCAAGAGACCCAGTACTTC
TRBV29-1,.,.,TRBJ1-2,CSYYANYGYTF,TGCAGTTACTACGCTAACTATGGCTACACCTTC
TRBV5-4,TRBD2,.,TRBJ2-5,CASSLSAGGRETQYF,TGTGCCAGCAGCTTGTCAGCGGGAGGGCGAGAGACCCAGTACTTC
TRBV25-1,.,.,TRBJ2-1,CASRATGSYNEQFF,TGTGCCAGCAGAGCCACGGGCTCCTACAATGAGCAGTTCTTC
TRBV20-1,.,many,TRBJ2-5,CSARWVRYQETQYF,TGCAGTGCTAGATGGGTACGGTACCAAGAGACCCAGTACTTC
TRBV24-1,.,.,TRBJ2-1,CATSEGRSSYNEQFF,TGTGCCACCAGTGAGGGCAGGAGCTCCTACAATGAGCAGTTCTTC
TRBV19,TRBD1,.,TRBJ2-5,CASSPTRPGTGEETQYF,TGTGCCAGTAGTCCCACGCGACCCGGGACAGGGGAGGAGACCCAGTACTTC
TRBV7-8,TRBD1,.,TRBJ1-5,CASSLATGTENQPQHF,TGTGCCAGCAGCTTAGCGACAGGGACAGAGAATCAGCCCCAGCATTTT
TRBV10-1,TRBD2,many,TRBJ2-1,CASSGPGTSGASSYNEQFF,TGCGCCAGCAGTGGGCCCGGGACTAGCGGAGCAAGCTCCTACAATGAGCAGTTCTTC
TRBV20-1,TRBD1,many,TRBJ1-1,CSARDRVNTEAFF,TGCAGTGCTAGGGACAGGGTGAACACTGAAGCTTTCTTT
TRBV20-1,.,many,TRBJ2-7,CSASAPGRPYEQYF,TGCAGTGCTAGTGCGCCAGGAAGACCCTACGAGCAGTACTTC